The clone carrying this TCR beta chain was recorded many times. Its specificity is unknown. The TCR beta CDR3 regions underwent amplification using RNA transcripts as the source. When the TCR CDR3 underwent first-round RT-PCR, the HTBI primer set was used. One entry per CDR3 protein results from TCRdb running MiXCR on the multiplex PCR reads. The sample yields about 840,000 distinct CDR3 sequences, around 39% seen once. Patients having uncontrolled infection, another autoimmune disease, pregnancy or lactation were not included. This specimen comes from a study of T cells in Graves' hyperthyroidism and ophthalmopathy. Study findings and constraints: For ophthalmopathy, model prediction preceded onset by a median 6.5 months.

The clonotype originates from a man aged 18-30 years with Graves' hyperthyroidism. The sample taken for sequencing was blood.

The CDR3 DNA reads as TGTGCCAGCAGCTTGACGGACAGGCTACAAGAGACCCAGTACTTC. It specifies CASSLTDRLQETQYF. The chain is built from TRBV7-9 and TRBJ2-5; 7 bases line up with TRBD1. The trim removed 3 bases at V and 2 bases at J, leaving 6 bases unmatched. This CDR3 region has 15 residues. Germline lookup yields CDR1 SEHNR and CDR2 FQNEAQ (reference sequence).